Presented here are 14 T cell receptor beta chains from one specimen sequenced in a study of blood T cells in healthy people across ages. Primed by a sample-barcoded 5' primer and a J-beta primer mix, a second PCR proceeded for roughly 6 to 12 cycles. MiXCR, applied by TCRdb to the 5' RACE reads, yields one record per CDR3 protein. The repertoire holds roughly 560,000 distinct CDR3 sequences, with less than 25% as singletons. The same data also contributed to another study, on T cells of mothers and their children.

The sequencing sample was made of blood. The receptors were sampled from a boy younger than 18 in good health.

This clonotype occurred a few times. This sequence joins TRBV12-3 or TRBV12-4 and TRBJ2-7, with D tentatively TRBD2 (5 bases). This CDR3 is 13 amino acids long. Trimming removed 5 bases from V and 3 bases from J, with 11 bases in between. The CDR3 nucleotides are TGTGCCAGCAGTGTGGACGGAGGCTACGAGCAGTACTTC. Its translation is CASSVDGGYEQYF.

This clonotype was seen a few times. The CDR3 region is CASRGPGQERNQPQHF. The CDR3 region has the DNA TGTGCCAGCCGTGGTCCCGGGCAGGAGCGCAATCAGCCCCAGCATTTT. The chain combines TRBV28 with TRBJ1-5, with unresolved D. CDR1 MDHEN and CDR2 SYDVKM come from the germline V gene. V shed 8 bases and J shed 2 bases, with 19 bases lying between them. The CDR3 spans 16 residues.

The V call is TRBV5-1, the J call TRBJ2-5, with D unresolved. Trimming shortened V by 4 bases and J by 11 bases, and 21 bases separated the two germline ends. The CDR3 has 14 amino acids. Germline assignment: CDR1 SGHRS and CDR2 YFSETQ. The CDR3 reads CASSPRIPWDEQYF. CDR3 DNA: TGCGCCAGCAGCCCCAGGATCCCGTGGGATGAGCAGTACTTC.

As concerns this clonotype: Germline is not matched at one junction end, which may reflect a read error. The genes are TRBV25-1 and TRBJ2-1; 11 bases match TRBD2. This CDR3 is 16 amino acids long. Germline lookup yields CDR1 MGHDK and CDR2 SYGVNS. The CDR3 DNA reads TGTACCAGCAGTGAAGGGACTAGCGGAAAGTACAATGAGCAGTTCTTC. Protein product: CTSSEGTSGKYNEQFF.

This clonotype was found a few times. The chain joins TRBV23-1 to TRBJ1-1; perhaps TRBD1 as D (5 bases). TRBV23-1 counts as an open reading frame of uncertain function. Trimming removed 9 bases at V and 10 bases at J, with 9 bases between. CDR3 length: 9 amino acids. The CDR3 spells CASRGGAFF. Here the CDR3 DNA reads TGCGCCAGTCGGGGGGGAGCTTTCTTT.

In this sample, this clonotype turned up a few times. The gene calls are TRBV5-1 and TRBJ2-3, with 7 positions matching TRBD1. Germline assignment: CDR1 SGHRS and CDR2 YFSETQ. The CDR3 length is 18 residues. The J segment lost 4 bases and the V segment lost 3 bases, leaving 17 bases of the junction unmatched. CDR3 region: CASSSRIQGPAGADTQYF. The CDR3 coding sequence is TGCGCCAGCAGCTCAAGAATACAGGGGCCGGCAGGGGCAGATACGCAGTATTTT.

V usage is TRBV3-1 and J usage is TRBJ1-5; D remains unclear. This CDR3 contains 13 residues. Per the germline V gene, CDR1 is LGHDT and CDR2 is YNNKEL (reference sequence). Trimming left V 3 bases short and J 4 bases short, with 7 bases between. CDR3 DNA: TGTGCCAGCAGCCAGTACGAAAATCAGCCCCAGCATTTT. Amino acids: CASSQYENQPQHF.

This clonotype was detected a few times. V usage is TRBV29-1 and J usage is TRBJ2-5; the match to TRBD2 covers 8 bases. The tail of the sequence fits TRBJ2-1 better, so the J call may be wrong. In germline, CDR1 is SQVTM, CDR2 ANQGSEA. The CDR3 loop spans 14 amino acids. CDR3 sequence reads: CSVPLAEKYNEQFF. The DNA of the CDR3 is TGCAGCGTCCCACTAGCGGAGAAGTACAATGAGCAGTTCTTC.

This clonotype has only a few counts. The chain employs TRBV14 and TRBJ1-4; 9 nucleotides match TRBD1. The CDR3 runs to 15 residues. Trimming took 1 base from V and 6 from J; bases not matched to a gene: 3. Per germline, CDR1 SGHDN and CDR2 FVKESK. The CDR3 region is CASSQGGQGYEKLFF. In DNA, the CDR3 is TGTGCCAGCAGCCAAGGGGGACAGGGATATGAAAAACTGTTTTTT.

This clonotype was detected a few times. The chain uses TRBV7-3 and TRBJ2-1; possible D gene TRBD2, 6 bases. Germline loops: CDR1 SGHTA, CDR2 FQGTGA. This CDR3 has 15 amino acids. The V and J ends lost 0 bases and 10 bases respectively, with 16 bases between them. This CDR3 reads CASSLTGLALGEQFF. In nucleotides, the CDR3 is TGTGCCAGCAGCTTAACAGGGCTAGCGTTGGGAGAGCAGTTCTTC.

The sample holds a few counts of this clonotype. This rearrangement joins TRBV11-2 to TRBJ2-4, with 11 bases fitting TRBD2. Per the germline V gene, CDR1 is SGHAT and CDR2 is FQNNGV. The CDR3 covers 17 residues. V lost 5 bases to trimming and J lost 6 bases; unmatched junction nucleotides: 12. The CDR3 sequence: CASSRPSGGSHRNIQYF. CDR3 nucleotides: TGTGCCAGCAGCCGACCTAGCGGGGGGTCCCATAGAAACATTCAGTACTTC.

This clonotype has only a few counts. This chain connects TRBV4-3 to TRBJ1-3, with D unclear. V was pared by 4 bases and J by 4 bases, with 11 bases between. In germline, CDR1 is LGHNA, CDR2 YSLEER. The CDR3 runs to 14 residues. The CDR3 region has the DNA TGCGCCAGCAGCCCCGATGGAAGAGGAAACACCATATATTTT. Translated: CASSPDGRGNTIYF.

This clonotype turned up a few times. This rearrangement joins TRBV7-8 to TRBJ2-1; TRBD2 is a possible D gene (6 bases). The germline V gene encodes CDR1 SGHVS and CDR2 FQNEAQ. Trimming took 2 bases from V and 7 from J, leaving 12 bases between them. CDR3 length: 14 amino acids. CDR3 coding DNA: TGTGCCAGCAGCTTATACGGGGGTGGGAATGAGCAGTTCTTC. Protein sequence: CASSLYGGGNEQFF.

This clonotype occurred a few times. This may stem from a read error, because a much larger clone lies one nucleotide away. V usage is TRBV7-2 and J usage is TRBJ1-5; TRBD1 aligns across 8 bases. Germline CDR1 and CDR2: SGHTA and FQGNSA. This CDR3 has 15 residues. The CDR3 reads CANSPIQGVNQPQHF. The CDR3, as DNA: TGTGCCAACAGCCCAATACAGGGGGTTAATCAGCCCCAGCATTTT.